This TCR beta chain was profiled in a study of control samples from healthy donors and cancer patients. There are 13 residues in the CDR3. The V end was cut by 2 bases, the J end by 5 bases, with 12 bases between. The germline CDR1 and CDR2 sequences are SQVTM and ANQGSEA. TCRdb keeps only in-frame clones here, not all; method: immunoSEQ multiplex PCR. The sample lists approximately 44,000 clones, around 75% occurring once. Sequenced sample: formalin-fixed, paraffin-embedded tissue. The chain carries TRBV29-1 and TRBJ1-2; D remains ambiguous. This receptor was taken from a male donor with melanoma. CDR3 DNA: TGCAGCGTTGAAAAGGGCAATTGGTATGGCTACACCTTC. This gives the protein CSVEKGNWYGYTF.